Below, 23 T cell receptor beta chains from the same sample are listed, as sequenced in a study of T cell changes during pregnancy in multiple sclerosis. TCRdb's table, derived via immunoSEQ multiplex PCR, lists solely in-frame clones and lacks some. The repertoire holds around 130,000 clones, with around 97% as singletons. Sequenced material: peripheral blood, taken after pregnancy. The receptors here all came from a female donor with multiple sclerosis, enrolled in a pregnancy study.

The rearrangement uses TRBV19 and TRBJ2-5, with 9 bases matching TRBD1. Per the germline V gene, CDR1 is LNHDA and CDR2 is SQIVND (reference sequence). Losses at the gene ends were 10 bases for V and 0 bases for J; bases not matched to a gene: 6. This CDR3 is 14 amino acids long. This chain's CDR3 is CATGTGLNQETQYF. The CDR3 DNA reads as TGTGCCACCGGGACAGGGCTGAACCAAGAGACCCAGTACTTC.

Comments on this clone: One junction end does not reproduce the germline sequence, and a read error may be involved. This chain connects TRBV5-6 to TRBJ2-7; 8 bases map to TRBD1. This CDR3 is built from 14 residues. Germline V gene sequence: CDR1 SGHDT, CDR2 YYEEEE. CDR3 nucleotides: TGTGCCAGCAGCCTGGCTCAGGACAGGGACTTATTTCAATTC. The encoded protein is CASSLAQDRDLFQF.

This chain uses TRBV9 with TRBJ2-7, with 10 nucleotides matching TRBD1. The germline gives CDR1 SGDLS, CDR2 YYNGEE. V was pared by 0 bases and J by 5 bases, with 2 bases of the junction left unmatched. This CDR3 spans 14 amino acids. This CDR3 reads CASSVAGTGDEQYF. DNA of the CDR3: TGTGCCAGCAGCGTAGCCGGGACAGGGGACGAGCAGTACTTC.

The rearrangement joins TRBV9 to TRBJ2-5; D may be TRBD2 (5 bases). V gave up 3 bases and J gave up 5 bases, with 14 bases separating them. The CDR3 spans 14 residues. The germline V gene encodes CDR1 SGDLS and CDR2 YYNGEE. Here the CDR3 DNA reads TGTGCCAGCAGCGGCGGGCCGCGCTTCGAGACCCAGTACTTC. This encodes CASSGGPRFETQYF.

The chain recombines TRBV27 with TRBJ2-1, with 8 bases that match TRBD1. CDR1 and CDR2 from the germline V gene are MNHEY and SMNVEV (reference sequence). The CDR3 has 17 amino acids. V trimming: 1 base; J trimming: 2 bases; junction bases outside the gene matches: 7. In DNA, the CDR3 is TGTGCCAGCAGTTTATTTGGGACAGGCCACCCCTACAATGAGCAGTTCTTC. This translates into CASSLFGTGHPYNEQFF.

This chain uses TRBV28 with TRBJ2-1, with a tentative D call TRBD2 (5 bases). Germline loops: CDR1 MDHEN, CDR2 SYDVKM. Trimming removed 3 bases from V and 7 bases from J, with 16 bases in between. This CDR3 has 15 amino acids. The CDR3 nucleotides read TGTGCCAGCAGTTTGAGGCTCCCCGGGATTAATGAGCAGTTCTTC. It specifies CASSLRLPGINEQFF.

The V call is TRBV28, the J call TRBJ2-7; 8 bases are a match to TRBD1. Unmatched junction bases numbered 4, after V lost 7 bases and J lost 2 bases. This CDR3 comprises 13 residues. In germline, CDR1 is MDHEN, CDR2 SYDVKM. The CDR3 sequence is CASNTTGAYEQYF. In DNA, the CDR3 is TGTGCCAGCAATACGACAGGGGCCTACGAGCAGTACTTC.

The CDR3 spells CATSGGGQGEKLFF. The CDR3 DNA is TGTGCCACCTCGGGAGGGGGGCAGGGTGAAAAACTGTTTTTT. The V gene is TRBV19, the J gene TRBJ1-4, with D maybe TRBD1 (6 bases). The CDR3 is 14 residues long. The germline CDR1 and CDR2 sequences are LNHDA and SQIVND (reference sequence). V was cut by 10 bases and J by 7 bases, with 19 bases left in between.

The chain employs TRBV27 and TRBJ2-3, with TRBD1 as a possible D gene (5 bases). The CDR3 runs 12 residues. The germline V gene has CDR1 MNHEY and CDR2 SMNVEV (reference sequence). Trimming cost V 5 bases and J 4 bases, with 7 bases left between them. CDR3 residues: CASSAGSDTQYF. The CDR3 DNA is TGTGCCAGCAGTGCAGGGTCAGATACGCAGTATTTT.

J is TRBJ1-1 and V is TRBV5-4; 9 positions agree with TRBD1. In germline, CDR1 is SGHNT, CDR2 YYREEE (reference sequence). The J segment lost 4 bases and the V segment lost 4 bases, leaving 2 bases of the junction unmatched. The CDR3 is 13 residues long. DNA of the CDR3: TGTGCCAGCAGCCCGGGACAGGGCACTGAAGCTTTCTTT. Protein sequence: CASSPGQGTEAFF. Complete variable domain (other parts from reference TRBV5-4 and TRBJ1-1): ETGVTQSPTHLIKTRGQQVTLRCSSQSGHNTVSWYQQALGQGPQFIFQYYREEENGRGNFPPRFSGLQFPNYSSELNVNALELDDSALYLCASSPGQGTEAFFGQGTRLTVV.

The chain employs TRBV10-3 and TRBJ1-1, with TRBD1 matching over 7 bases. CDR3 size: 14 residues. Germline assignment: CDR1 ENHRY and CDR2 SYGVKD. J was trimmed by 0 bases and V by 6 bases; bases with no gene match: 4. CDR3 nucleotides: TGTGCCATCAGGGCAGGGGGAATGAACACTGAAGCTTTCTTT. It translates to CAIRAGGMNTEAFF.

V and J are TRBV5-1 and TRBJ2-1; D is possibly TRBD1 (6 bases). The CDR3 contains 14 residues. The V gene lost 0 bases and the J gene lost 8 bases, with 12 bases spanning the gap. CDR1 is SGHRS and CDR2 is YFSETQ in the germline V gene. CDR3: CASSLGGGWDEQFF. The CDR3 region has the DNA TGCGCCAGCAGCTTGGGAGGGGGTTGGGATGAGCAGTTCTTC.

This clone was seen a single time. The CDR3 DNA reads as TGTGCCAGTAAGACTACAGGGGGCGCGGACAATCAGCCCCAGCATTTT. Residues: CASKTTGGADNQPQHF. The rearrangement joins TRBV19 to TRBJ1-5, with 9 positions matching TRBD1. Trimming cost V 7 bases and J 3 bases; bases outside gene matches: 10. CDR1 is LNHDA, CDR2 SQIVND, per germline (reference sequence). The CDR3 contains 16 residues.

V gene TRBV7-2 combines with J gene TRBJ1-4; D gene uncertain. CDR3 length equals 14 residues. V lost 2 bases and J lost 8, with 12 bases in between. Germline loops: CDR1 SGHTA, CDR2 FQGNSA. CDR3 coding DNA: TGTGCCAGCAGCTTATTCTTAGCGGACGAAAAACTGTTTTTT. It specifies CASSLFLADEKLFF.

In regard to this clone: One junction end does not reproduce the germline sequence, and a read error may be involved. The gene calls are TRBV9 and TRBJ1-1; the match to TRBD1 covers 8 bases. Looked up from germline, CDR1 is SGDLS and CDR2 is YYNGEE. This CDR3 is built from 14 residues. CDR3 DNA sequence: TGTGCCAGCAGCGCCATGGGACAGGAAAGGCCGCTAGCCTTT. Amino acids: CASSAMGQERPLAF.

The chain couples TRBV5-1 to TRBJ2-2, with a tentative D call TRBD2 (5 bases). The V end lost 2 bases, the J end lost 2 bases, and 7 bases lay between the germline ends. The CDR3 contains 14 residues. Germline V gene data show CDR1 as SGHRS and CDR2 as YFSETQ. CDR3 nucleotides: TGCGCCAGCAGCTTAGGAGGCAACACCGGGGAGCTGTTTTTT. Protein sequence: CASSLGGNTGELFF. Combining the CDR3 with reference TRBV5-1 and TRBJ2-2 gives the whole variable domain KAGVTQTPRYLIKTRGQQVTLSCSPISGHRSVSWYQQTPGQGLQFLFEYFSETQRNKGNFPGRFSGRQFSNSRSEMNVSTLELGDSALYLCASSLGGNTGELFFGEGSRLTVL.

The J gene is TRBJ1-4, the V gene TRBV5-1; D is unresolved. Germline V lookup: CDR1 SGHRS, CDR2 YFSETQ. V lost 1 base, J lost 4 bases, and 8 bases lay in between. This CDR3 has 14 residues. CDR3 region: CASSLNSLNEKLFF. CDR3 coding DNA: TGCGCCAGCAGCTTGAACAGCCTTAATGAAAAACTGTTTTTT.

The CDR3 here is CAWSSTGATYEQYF. CDR3 DNA: TGTGCCTGGAGTTCGACAGGGGCCACCTACGAGCAGTACTTC. This chain links TRBV30 with TRBJ2-7; 8 bases are a match to TRBD1. Germline V lookup: CDR1 GTSNPN, CDR2 SVGIG (reference sequence). Unmatched junction bases numbered 5, after V lost 2 bases and J lost 2 bases. The CDR3 length is 14 residues.

CDR3: CASSTQAANLQETQYF. CDR3 nucleotides: TGTGCCAGCAGCACACAAGCGGCTAACCTTCAAGAGACCCAGTACTTC. The V gene is TRBV7-9, the J gene TRBJ2-5; possibly TRBD2 for D (5 bases). Trimming pared 5 bases from V and 2 bases from J, leaving 18 bases between. Germline assignment: CDR1 SEHNR and CDR2 FQNEAQ (reference sequence). The CDR3 spans 16 residues.

The V call is TRBV6-5, the J call TRBJ2-7, with D perhaps matching TRBD1 (6 bases). The V and J ends lost 0 bases and 2 bases respectively, with 14 bases between them. This CDR3 has 16 amino acids. Germline CDR1 and CDR2: MNHEY and SVGAGI. The CDR3 DNA follows: TGTGCCAGCAGTTACTCGATACAGGGCTCGACCTACGAGCAGTACTTC. This codes for CASSYSIQGSTYEQYF.

This clone was found a few times. The rearrangement joins TRBV30 to TRBJ1-1; TRBD1 might be the D (6 bases). The CDR3 length is 10 residues. The germline V gene encodes CDR1 GTSNPN and CDR2 SVGIG (reference sequence). The CDR3 region is CALGANEAFF. Here the CDR3 DNA reads TGTGCGTTGGGGGCGAATGAAGCTTTCTTT.

The chain employs TRBV5-4 and TRBJ1-2; D gene ambiguous. The CDR3 spans 14 residues. The germline gives CDR1 SGHNT, CDR2 YYREEE (reference sequence). V shed 1 base and J shed 3 bases, with 10 bases lying between them. The CDR3 reads CASSLRSEHYGYTF. In nucleotides, the CDR3 is TGTGCCAGCAGCTTGAGGTCGGAGCACTATGGCTACACCTTC.

V usage is TRBV27 and J usage is TRBJ1-2, with a possible D match to TRBD1 (6 bases). Germline values: CDR1 MNHEY, CDR2 SMNVEV (reference sequence). The CDR3 totals 13 residues. V was pared by 4 bases and J by 2 bases, with 8 bases between. The CDR3 here is CASSYQGNYGYTF. Written as DNA, the CDR3 is TGTGCCAGCAGTTATCAGGGGAACTATGGCTACACCTTC.